The text below deals with one T cell receptor beta chain. There is no known antigen for this receptor. Base-call qualities are not available, and no considerably larger clone is one nucleotide away. The immunoSEQ kit was used, according to the manufacturer's recommendations, to generate TCR beta libraries from genomic DNA. Library preparation used a first multiplex PCR with proprietary primers, then a second PCR adding unique barcodes, with bead cleanups after each round. A positive control reaction and a negative control reaction, both provided in the kit, were run with every batch of samples. The final libraries were assessed on an Agilent 4200 TapeStation D1000 ScreenTape, pooled by volume, and quantified by qPCR. An Illumina NextSeq500 fitted with a MidOutput 150-cycle cartridge performed the sequencing, running 156 Read1 cycles and 15 Index1 cycles with the kit's custom primers. The pooled library was loaded at 0.95 to 1 pM, with a roughly 21% PhiX control spiked in. The published analysis was carried out like this. Vendor-processed data were analyzed in R, and a clonotype was defined as all T cells sharing the same CDR3 nucleotide sequence. For clone abundance analyses, frequencies were normalized to the 10,000 most abundant clones in each sample. Public T cell clones, which averaged fewer than five per sample, were excluded before analysis. A difference in abundance of at least 32-fold between compartments was used to define tumor-enriched and baseline blood-enriched clonotypes. A beta-binomial differential abundance model was applied to find clonotypes that expanded or contracted between blood time points. Tumor-blood repertoire similarity was measured with the Baroni-Urbani and Buser coefficient, and group comparisons used two-tailed Wilcoxon tests in R. Imported from immuneACCESS, the table was reduced by TCRdb to in-frame sequences with V and J called. These copies leave out some clones; in studies compared against another copy, an unresolved V gene accounts for under half, and the cause of the remainder is not known. The DNA gave D and trimming, while V, J and clone size come from that table. Within this sample are about 150,000 clones, with roughly 90% of them counted one time only. The ten top clones hold around 11% of the sample.

According to the study, the label for this sample's time point signals: baseline pretreatment blood. This specimen's treatment or condition label, interpreted: 15 Gy SBRT to primary tumor, nephrectomy 4 weeks later. Serial peripheral blood from radiation-treated patients was sampled at baseline, 2 weeks and 4 weeks after SBRT to track tumor-enriched clonotypes. Renal cell carcinoma with clear cell pathology was present in all patients. Genomic DNA for TCR sequencing was prepared using the QIAamp DNA Blood Mini Kit (Qiagen). The analyses included just those samples that passed every quality control check. The data are from a study of radiation and T cells in renal cell carcinoma (dated by TCRdb to about 2020). Some background on the complete study: Samples came from a clinical trial, in which primary renal cell carcinomas received 15 Gy stereotactic body radiation therapy followed by nephrectomy 4 weeks later. In total, 50 to 55 samples, comprising 26 tumors and approximately 27 peripheral blood samples, were subjected to TCR beta sequencing. A total of roughly 3,900,000 unique CDR3 nucleotide sequences, encoding 2.5 million to 3 million unique CDR3 amino acid sequences, were found across all 50 or so samples.

The CDR3 has 16 amino acids, counting the end cysteine and phenylalanine. Just the 48-base CDR3 DNA is kept, in frame starting at base 1. CDR1 is given as SGHDN and CDR2 as FVKESK, both from the germline V gene. V ends up 0 bases short and J 7 bases short, with an unmatched junction base count of 7. What the work shows at the level of the full study, not this receptor alone: Top tumor clonotypes rose in blood from baseline to 2 weeks post-radiation, then contracted by 4 weeks, suggesting transient expansion of tumor-resident clones. Effects of radiation dose or scheduling on the TCR repertoire could not be addressed with the single-armed trial design. Blood repertoire dynamics were not followed beyond 4 weeks after treatment. Because no pretreatment tumor biopsies were available, whether clonotypes were present in the tumor at baseline could not be determined.

The sequence was collected from a woman aged 50 to 60 with renal cell carcinoma. In this chain, TRBV14 is recombined with TRBJ2-1; a stretch of 9 junction bases matches TRBD1. This material consisted of blood, taken from a patient whose treatment included radiotherapy and nephrectomy. The DNA sequence is as follows: TGTGCCAGCAGCCAAGATAGGGGACAGGGTCGGAATGAGCAGTTCTTC. Its coded protein is CASSQDRGQGRNEQFF.